This T cell receptor (beta chain) came from a study of vaccination effects on CD4 cells after COVID-19. Study at large: The cohort was immunized with two doses of either the BNT162b2 or mRNA-1273 vaccine. The study sampled two convalescent patients 16 days and one week before vaccination.

Method: immunoSEQ multiplex PCR; TCRdb's copy keeps in-frame clones and lacks some. Of roughly 64,000 clones listed, approximately 78% are singletons. Upon completion of more than eight days in culture, CD4+ T cells were isolated. Infection dated between March and December 2020, before the Alpha, Beta and Delta variants reached the United States. To note about this clone: Its antigen remains unknown.

The sequence was obtained from a human donor who had a prior SARS-CoV-2 infection. Sequencing was performed on CD4+ T cells from PBMCs cultured without peptide, taken before COVID-19 vaccination.

The CDR3 region is CASSMKGHNTGELFF. In DNA form, the CDR3 reads TGTGCCAGTAGTATGAAGGGACACAACACCGGGGAGCTGTTTTTT. V usage is TRBV19 and J usage is TRBJ2-2; D is possibly TRBD1 (6 bases). CDR3 size: 15 residues. Trimming shortened V by 3 bases and J by 2 bases, and 10 bases separated the two germline ends. Germline CDR1 LNHDA, CDR2 SQIVND (reference sequence).